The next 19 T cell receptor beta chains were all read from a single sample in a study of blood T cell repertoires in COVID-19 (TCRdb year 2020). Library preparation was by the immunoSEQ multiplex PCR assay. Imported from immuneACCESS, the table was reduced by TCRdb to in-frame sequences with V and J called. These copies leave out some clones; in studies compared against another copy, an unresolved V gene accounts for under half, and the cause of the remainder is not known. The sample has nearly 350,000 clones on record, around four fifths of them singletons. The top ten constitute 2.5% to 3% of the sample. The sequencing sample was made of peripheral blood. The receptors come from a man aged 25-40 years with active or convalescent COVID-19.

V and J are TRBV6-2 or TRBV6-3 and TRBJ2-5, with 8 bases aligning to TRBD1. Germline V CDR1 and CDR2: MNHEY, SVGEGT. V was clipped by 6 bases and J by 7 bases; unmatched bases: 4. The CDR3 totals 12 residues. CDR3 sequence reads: CASSWTGRTQYF. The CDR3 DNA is TGTGCCAGCAGCTGGACAGGGCGGACCCAGTACTTC.

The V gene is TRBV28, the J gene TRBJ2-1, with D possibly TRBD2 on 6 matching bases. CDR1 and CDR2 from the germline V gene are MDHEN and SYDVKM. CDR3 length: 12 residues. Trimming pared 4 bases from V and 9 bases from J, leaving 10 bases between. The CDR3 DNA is TGTGCCAGCAGTTCCCAGGGACTTGAGCAGTTCTTC. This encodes CASSSQGLEQFF. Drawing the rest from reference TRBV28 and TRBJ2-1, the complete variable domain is DVKVTQSSRYLVKRTGEKVFLECVQDMDHENMFWYRQDPGLGLRLIYFSYDVKMKEKGDIPEGYSVSREKKERFSLILESASTNQTSMYLCASSSQGLEQFFGPGTRLTVL.

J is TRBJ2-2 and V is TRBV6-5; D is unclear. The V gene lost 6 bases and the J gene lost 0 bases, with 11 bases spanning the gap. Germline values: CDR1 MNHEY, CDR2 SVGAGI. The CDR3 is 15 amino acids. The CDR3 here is CASSHLLANTGELFF. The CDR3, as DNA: TGTGCCAGCAGCCACCTTCTAGCGAACACCGGGGAGCTGTTTTTT.

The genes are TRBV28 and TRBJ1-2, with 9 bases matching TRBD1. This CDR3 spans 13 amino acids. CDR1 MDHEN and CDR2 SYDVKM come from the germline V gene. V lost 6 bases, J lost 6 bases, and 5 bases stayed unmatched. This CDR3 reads CASRPGQGHGYTF. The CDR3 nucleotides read TGTGCCAGCAGACCGGGACAGGGTCATGGCTACACCTTC.

The CDR3 sequence: CASSEAHRETGELFF. The DNA of the CDR3 is TGTGCCAGCAGTGAAGCGCACAGGGAAACCGGGGAGCTGTTTTTT. The rearrangement links TRBV6-1 to TRBJ2-2, with D possibly being TRBD1 (6 bases). Germline CDR1 reads MNHNS; CDR2 reads SASEGT. The CDR3 runs to 15 residues. V was trimmed by 0 bases and J by 5 bases, leaving 10 bases between them.

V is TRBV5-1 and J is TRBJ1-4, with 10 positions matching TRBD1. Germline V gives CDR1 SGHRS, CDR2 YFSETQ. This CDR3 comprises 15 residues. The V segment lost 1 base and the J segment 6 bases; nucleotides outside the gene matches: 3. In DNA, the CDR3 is TGCGCCAGCAGCTTGAGGACAGGGGGGGATGAAAAACTGTTTTTT. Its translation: CASSLRTGGDEKLFF.

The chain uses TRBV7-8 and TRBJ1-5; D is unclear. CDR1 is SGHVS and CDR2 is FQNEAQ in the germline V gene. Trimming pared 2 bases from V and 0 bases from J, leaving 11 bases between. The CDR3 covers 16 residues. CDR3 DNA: TGTGCCAGCAGCTTAAAACCGGGAGATAGCAATCAGCCCCAGCATTTT. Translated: CASSLKPGDSNQPQHF. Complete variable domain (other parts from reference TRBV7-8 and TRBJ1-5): GAGVSQSPRYKVAKRGQDVALRCDPISGHVSLFWYQQALGQGPEFLTYFQNEAQLDKSGLPSDRFFAERPEGSVSTLKIQRTQQEDSAVYLCASSLKPGDSNQPQHFGDGTRLSIL.

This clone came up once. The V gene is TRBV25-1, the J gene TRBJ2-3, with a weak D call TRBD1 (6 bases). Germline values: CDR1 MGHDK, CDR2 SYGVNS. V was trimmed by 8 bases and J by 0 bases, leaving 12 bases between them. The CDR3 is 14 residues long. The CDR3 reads CASPYRVSTDTQYF. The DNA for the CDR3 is TGTGCCAGCCCCTACAGGGTTAGCACAGATACGCAGTATTTT. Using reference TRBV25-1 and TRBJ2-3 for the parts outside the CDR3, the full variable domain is EADIYQTPRYLVIGTGKKITLECSQTMGHDKMYWYQQDPGMELHLIHYSYGVNSTEKGDLSSESTVSRIRTEHFPLTLESARPSHTSQYLCASPYRVSTDTQYFGPGTRLTVL.

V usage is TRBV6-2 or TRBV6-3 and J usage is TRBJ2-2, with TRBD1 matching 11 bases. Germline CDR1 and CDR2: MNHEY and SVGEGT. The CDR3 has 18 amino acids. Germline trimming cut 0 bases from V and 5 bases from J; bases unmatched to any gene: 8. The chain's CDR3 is CASSYSSPGTGGTGELFF. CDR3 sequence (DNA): TGTGCCAGCAGTTACTCGTCACCCGGGACAGGGGGGACCGGGGAGCTGTTTTTT.

The CDR3 region has the DNA TGTGCCAGCAAAGCAGGGCGGATTAGCACAGATACGCAGTATTTT. Protein: CASKAGRISTDTQYF. This chain joins TRBV6-6 and TRBJ2-3; maybe TRBD1 (5 bases). Germline-derived CDR1 and CDR2 are MNHNY and SVGAGI (reference sequence). This CDR3 is built from 15 residues. V lost 7 bases, J lost 0 bases, and 14 bases lay in between.

The CDR3 region is CASSLRLADTGELFF. CDR3 coding DNA: TGTGCCAGCAGTCTTCGACTAGCGGACACCGGGGAGCTGTTTTTT. The chain employs TRBV6-2 or TRBV6-3 and TRBJ2-2; 9 bases fit TRBD2. The V gene's germline CDR1 is MNHEY and CDR2 SVGEGT. The length of the CDR3 is 15 residues. With V trimmed by 5 bases and J by 3 bases, 4 bases remained unmatched.

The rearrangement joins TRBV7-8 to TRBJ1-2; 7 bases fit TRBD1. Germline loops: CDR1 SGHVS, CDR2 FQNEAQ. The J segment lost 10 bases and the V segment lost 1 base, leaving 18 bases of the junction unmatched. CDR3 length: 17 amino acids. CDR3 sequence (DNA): TGTGCCAGCAGCTTAGTGTTGGGACAGACTTCTTCGTTGGACTACACCTTC. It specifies CASSLVLGQTSSLDYTF.

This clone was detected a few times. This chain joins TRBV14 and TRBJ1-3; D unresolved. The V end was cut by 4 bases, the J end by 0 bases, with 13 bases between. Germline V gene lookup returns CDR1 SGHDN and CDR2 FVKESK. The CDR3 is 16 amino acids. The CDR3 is CASSPRVARSGNTIYF. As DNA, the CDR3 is TGTGCCAGCAGCCCTCGGGTAGCTCGCTCTGGAAACACCATATATTTT.

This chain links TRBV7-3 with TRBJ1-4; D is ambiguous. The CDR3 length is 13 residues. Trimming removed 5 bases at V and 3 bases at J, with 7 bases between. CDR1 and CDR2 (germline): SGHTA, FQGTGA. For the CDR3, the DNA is TGTGCCAGCAGCGAAGGAGCTAATGAAAAACTGTTTTTT. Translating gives CASSEGANEKLFF.

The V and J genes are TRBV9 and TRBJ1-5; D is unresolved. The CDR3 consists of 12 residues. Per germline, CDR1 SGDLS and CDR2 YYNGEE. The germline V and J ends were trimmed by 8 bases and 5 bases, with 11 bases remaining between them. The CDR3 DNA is TGTGCCAGTGGGCTACCCGATCAGCCCCAGCATTTT. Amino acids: CASGLPDQPQHF. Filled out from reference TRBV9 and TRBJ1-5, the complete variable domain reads DSGVTQTPKHLITATGQRVTLRCSPRSGDLSVYWYQQSLDQGLQFLIQYYNGEERAKGNILERFSAQQFPDLHSELNLSSLELGDSALYFCASGLPDQPQHFGDGTRLSIL.

Here the CDR3 reads CASSRLTGGANNSPLHF. CDR3 in DNA: TGTGCCAGCAGTCGACTTACAGGAGGGGCCAATAATTCACCCCTCCACTTT. This rearrangement joins TRBV11-2 to TRBJ1-6, with a tentative D call TRBD1 (5 bases). CDR3 length equals 17 residues. Germline V gene data show CDR1 as SGHAT and CDR2 as FQNNGV. The V end lost 6 bases, the J end lost 5 bases, and 20 bases lay between the germline ends.

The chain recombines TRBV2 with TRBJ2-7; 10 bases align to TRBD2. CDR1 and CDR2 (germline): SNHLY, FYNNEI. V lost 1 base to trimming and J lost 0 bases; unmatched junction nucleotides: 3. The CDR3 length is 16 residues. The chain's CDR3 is CASSEGTSGDSYEQYF. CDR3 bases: TGTGCCAGCAGTGAAGGGACTAGCGGTGACTCCTACGAGCAGTACTTC.

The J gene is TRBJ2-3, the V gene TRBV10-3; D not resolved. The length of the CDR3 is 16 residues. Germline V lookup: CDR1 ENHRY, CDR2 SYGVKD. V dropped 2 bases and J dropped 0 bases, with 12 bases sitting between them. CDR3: CAISERARSSTDTQYF. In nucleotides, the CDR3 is TGTGCCATCAGTGAGCGAGCCCGATCTAGCACAGATACGCAGTATTTT.

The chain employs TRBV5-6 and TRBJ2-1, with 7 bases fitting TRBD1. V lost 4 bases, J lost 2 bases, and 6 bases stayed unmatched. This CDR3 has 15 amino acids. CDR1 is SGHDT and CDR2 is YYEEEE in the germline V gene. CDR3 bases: TGTGCCAGCAGCCCCCGGGACAGTCCCTACAATGAGCAGTTCTTC. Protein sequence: CASSPRDSPYNEQFF.